The next 6 T cell receptor beta chains were all read from a single sample in a study of blood T cell repertoires in COVID-19. The assay was immunoSEQ multiplex PCR, and TCRdb's table has in-frame clones only and misses some. The sample carries 230,000 or so clones, 84% recorded once. The sequenced material came from peripheral blood. These receptor sequences come from a man aged 35-49 years who had recovered from COVID-19.

The CDR3 reads CASSREGAEEETQYF. In nucleotides, the CDR3 is TGTGCCAGCTCCCGCGAGGGGGCTGAGGAGGAGACCCAGTACTTC. V is TRBV5-4 and J is TRBJ2-5; 7 bases are shared with TRBD1. This CDR3 region has 15 residues. Germline assignment: CDR1 SGHNT and CDR2 YYREEE (reference sequence). The V and J ends lost 7 bases and 5 bases, in that order; junction bases with no gene match: 14.

J is TRBJ2-5 and V is TRBV27; 7 nucleotides match TRBD1. The CDR3 sequence is 14 residues long. Germline V gives CDR1 MNHEY, CDR2 SMNVEV (reference sequence). With V trimmed by 6 bases and J by 4 bases, 8 bases remained unmatched. The CDR3: CASSIKGAAETQYF. The CDR3 DNA is TGTGCCAGCAGCATAAAGGGGGCAGCAGAGACCCAGTACTTC.

Worth noting for this clone: Within the sample, other DNA sequences also encode this same CDR3. The chain uses TRBV7-9 and TRBJ2-1; TRBD1 matches at 7 bases. With V trimmed by 1 base and J by 2 bases, 2 bases remained unmatched. This CDR3 has 15 residues. Germline V CDR1 and CDR2: SEHNR, FQNEAQ (reference sequence). CDR3 nucleotide sequence: TGTGCCAGCAGCTTAGGACAGGGCGCCTACAATGAGCAGTTCTTC. This translates into CASSLGQGAYNEQFF.

The chain links TRBV9 to TRBJ2-2; TRBD2 is a possible D gene (8 bases). Per germline, CDR1 SGDLS and CDR2 YYNGEE. This CDR3 is built from 16 residues. Trimming left V 2 bases short and J 6 bases short, with 17 bases between. CDR3 amino acids: CASSVGRGPGAGELFF. DNA of the CDR3: TGTGCCAGCAGCGTCGGGAGGGGGCCGGGTGCCGGGGAGCTGTTTTTT.

The V and J genes are TRBV3-1 (or the pseudogene TRBV3-2) and TRBJ2-3, with D possibly matching TRBD2 (7 bases). The germline V gene encodes CDR1 LGHDT and CDR2 YNNKEL (reference sequence). CDR3 length equals 15 residues. V lost 1 base to trimming and J lost 4 bases, with 12 bases between them. Here the CDR3 reads CASSQGQGRADTQYF. CDR3 DNA sequence: TGTGCCAGCAGCCAAGGCCAGGGGAGGGCAGATACGCAGTATTTT.

This sequence joins TRBV10-3 and TRBJ1-6; no definite D call. The V end lost 3 bases, the J end lost 4 bases, and 7 bases lay between the germline ends. CDR3 length: 14 amino acids. Germline lookup yields CDR1 ENHRY and CDR2 SYGVKD. DNA of the CDR3: TGTGCCATCAGTGACTGGCAGTATAATTCACCCCTCCACTTT. Amino acids: CAISDWQYNSPLHF.